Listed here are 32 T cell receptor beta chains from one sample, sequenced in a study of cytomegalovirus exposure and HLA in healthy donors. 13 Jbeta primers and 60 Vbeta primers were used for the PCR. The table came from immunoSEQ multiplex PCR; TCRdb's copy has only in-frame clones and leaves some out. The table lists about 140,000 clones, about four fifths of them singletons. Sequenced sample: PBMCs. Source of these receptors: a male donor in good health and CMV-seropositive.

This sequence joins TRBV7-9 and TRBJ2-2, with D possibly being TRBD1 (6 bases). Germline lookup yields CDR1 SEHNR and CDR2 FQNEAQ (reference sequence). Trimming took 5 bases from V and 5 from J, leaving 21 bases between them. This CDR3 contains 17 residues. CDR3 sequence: CASSPGLTGWKTGELFF. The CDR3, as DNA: TGTGCCAGCAGCCCCGGGTTAACAGGGTGGAAGACCGGGGAGCTGTTTTTT.

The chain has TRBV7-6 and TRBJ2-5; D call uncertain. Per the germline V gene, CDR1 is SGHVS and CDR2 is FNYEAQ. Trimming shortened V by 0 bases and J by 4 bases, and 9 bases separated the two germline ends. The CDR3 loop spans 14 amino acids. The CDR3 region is CASSLAPISETQYF. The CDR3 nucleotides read TGTGCCAGCAGCTTAGCCCCTATTTCAGAGACCCAGTACTTC.

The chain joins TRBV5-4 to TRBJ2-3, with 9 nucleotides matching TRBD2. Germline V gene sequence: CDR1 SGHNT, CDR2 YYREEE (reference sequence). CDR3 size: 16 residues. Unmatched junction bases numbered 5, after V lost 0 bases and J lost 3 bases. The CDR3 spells CASSLGASGDTDTQYF. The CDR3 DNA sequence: TGTGCCAGCAGCTTGGGAGCTAGCGGGGATACAGATACGCAGTATTTT.

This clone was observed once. The CDR3: CASSVSSGRYEQYF. The CDR3 nucleotides read TGTGCCAGCAGCGTATCAAGCGGGAGGTACGAGCAGTACTTC. The J gene is TRBJ2-7, the V gene TRBV5-6; 9 nucleotides align to TRBD2. Germline loops: CDR1 SGHDT, CDR2 YYEEEE. The CDR3 runs to 14 residues. V lost 4 bases and J lost 4; bases outside the gene matches: 6.

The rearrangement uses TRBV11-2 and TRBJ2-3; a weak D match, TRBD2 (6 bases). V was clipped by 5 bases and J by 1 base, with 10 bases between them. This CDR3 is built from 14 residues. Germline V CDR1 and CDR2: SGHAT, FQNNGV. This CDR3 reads CASSTGGGTDTQYF. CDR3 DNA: TGTGCCAGCAGCACAGGAGGGGGCACAGATACGCAGTATTTT. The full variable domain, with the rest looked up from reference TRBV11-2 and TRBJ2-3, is EAGVAQSPRYKIIEKRQSVAFWCNPISGHATLYWYQQILGQGPKLLIQFQNNGVVDDSQLPKDRFSAERLKGVDSTLKIQPAKLEDSAVYLCASSTGGGTDTQYFGPGTRLTVL.

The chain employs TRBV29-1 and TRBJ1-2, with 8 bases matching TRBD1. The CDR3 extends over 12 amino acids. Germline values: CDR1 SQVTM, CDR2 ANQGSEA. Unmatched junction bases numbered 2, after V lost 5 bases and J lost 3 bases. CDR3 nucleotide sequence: TGCAGCGTTAGGGGACAGGACTATGGCTACACCTTC. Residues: CSVRGQDYGYTF.

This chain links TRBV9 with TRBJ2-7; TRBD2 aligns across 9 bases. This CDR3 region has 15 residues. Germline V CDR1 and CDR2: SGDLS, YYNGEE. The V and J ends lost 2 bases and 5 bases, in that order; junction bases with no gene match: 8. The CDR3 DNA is TGTGCCAGCAGCGTCGGATTAGCGGGGGATGACGAGCAGTACTTC. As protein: CASSVGLAGDDEQYF.

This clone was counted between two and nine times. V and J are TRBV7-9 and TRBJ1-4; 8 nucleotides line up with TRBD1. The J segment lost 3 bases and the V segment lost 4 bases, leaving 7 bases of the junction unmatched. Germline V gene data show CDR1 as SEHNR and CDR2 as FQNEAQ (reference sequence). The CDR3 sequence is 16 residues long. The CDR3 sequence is CASSSPSGGANEKLFF. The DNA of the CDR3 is TGTGCCAGCAGCTCCCCGTCAGGGGGCGCTAATGAAAAACTGTTTTTT. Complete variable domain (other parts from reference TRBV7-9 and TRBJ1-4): DTGVSQNPRHKITKRGQNVTFRCDPISEHNRLYWYRQTLGQGPEFLTYFQNEAQLEKSRLLSDRFSAERPKGSFSTLEIQRTEQGDSAMYLCASSSPSGGANEKLFFGSGTQLSVL.

CDR3 in DNA: TGTGCCAGCAGCTTTGGTTTCCAGTCAGCCTACGAGCAGTACTTC. Protein sequence: CASSFGFQSAYEQYF. This chain uses TRBV7-9 with TRBJ2-7, with D uncertain. CDR3 length: 15 residues. Trimming removed 3 bases at V and 2 bases at J, with 14 bases between. The germline gives CDR1 SEHNR, CDR2 FQNEAQ (reference sequence).

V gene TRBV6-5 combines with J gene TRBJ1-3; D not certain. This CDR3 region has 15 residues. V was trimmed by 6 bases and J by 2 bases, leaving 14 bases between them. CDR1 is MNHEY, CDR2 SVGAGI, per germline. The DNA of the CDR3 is TGTGCCAGCAGCTACGAGGGCGATGCTGGAAACACCATATATTTT. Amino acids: CASSYEGDAGNTIYF.

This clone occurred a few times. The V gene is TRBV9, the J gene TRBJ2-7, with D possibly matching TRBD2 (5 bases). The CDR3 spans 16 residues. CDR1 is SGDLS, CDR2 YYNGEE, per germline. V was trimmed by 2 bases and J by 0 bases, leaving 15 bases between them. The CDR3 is CASSVSHSVYSYEQYF. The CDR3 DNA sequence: TGTGCCAGCAGCGTCAGCCATAGCGTTTACTCCTACGAGCAGTACTTC. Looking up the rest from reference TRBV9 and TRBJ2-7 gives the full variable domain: DSGVTQTPKHLITATGQRVTLRCSPRSGDLSVYWYQQSLDQGLQFLIQYYNGEERAKGNILERFSAQQFPDLHSELNLSSLELGDSALYFCASSVSHSVYSYEQYFGPGTRLTVT.

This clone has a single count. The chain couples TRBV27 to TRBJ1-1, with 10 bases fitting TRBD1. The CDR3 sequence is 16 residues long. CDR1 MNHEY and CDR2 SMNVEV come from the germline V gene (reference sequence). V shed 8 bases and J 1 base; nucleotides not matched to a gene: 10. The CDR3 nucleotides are TGTGCCAGCGCGTGGGCCGGACAGGGGGAGAACACTGAAGCTTTCTTT. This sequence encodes CASAWAGQGENTEAFF.

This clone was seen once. The CDR3 DNA reads as TGTGCCAGCAGCTTAAGGACAGGCACAGATACGCAGTATTTT. Translating gives CASSLRTGTDTQYF. The V and J genes are TRBV7-3 and TRBJ2-3, with a weak D call TRBD1 (6 bases). Per germline, CDR1 SGHTA and CDR2 FQGTGA. CDR3 length: 14 residues. Trimming removed 1 base from V and 1 base from J, with 6 bases in between.

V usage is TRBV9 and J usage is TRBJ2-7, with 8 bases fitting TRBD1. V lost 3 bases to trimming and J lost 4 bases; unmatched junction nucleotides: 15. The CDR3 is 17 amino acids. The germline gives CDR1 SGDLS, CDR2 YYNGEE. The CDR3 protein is CASSGRTGKDATYEQYF. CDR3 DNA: TGTGCCAGCAGCGGGAGGACAGGGAAAGATGCTACATACGAGCAGTACTTC. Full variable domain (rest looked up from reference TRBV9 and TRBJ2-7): DSGVTQTPKHLITATGQRVTLRCSPRSGDLSVYWYQQSLDQGLQFLIQYYNGEERAKGNILERFSAQQFPDLHSELNLSSLELGDSALYFCASSGRTGKDATYEQYFGPGTRLTVT.

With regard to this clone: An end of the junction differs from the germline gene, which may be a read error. The CDR3 DNA is TGTTCCAGCAGCGATGACAGCTTAGGGAAGAAAAACATTCAGTACTTC. Protein sequence: CSSSDDSLGKKNIQYF. V gene TRBV7-9 combines with J gene TRBJ2-4; perhaps TRBD1 as D (5 bases). The CDR3 extends over 16 amino acids. Germline values: CDR1 SEHNR, CDR2 FQNEAQ (reference sequence).

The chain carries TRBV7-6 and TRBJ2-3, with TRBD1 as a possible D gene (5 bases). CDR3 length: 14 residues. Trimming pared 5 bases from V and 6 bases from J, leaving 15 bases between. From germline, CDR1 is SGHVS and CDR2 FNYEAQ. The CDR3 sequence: CASSEWGSLDTQYF. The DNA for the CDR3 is TGTGCCAGCAGCGAATGGGGCTCGTTGGATACGCAGTATTTT.

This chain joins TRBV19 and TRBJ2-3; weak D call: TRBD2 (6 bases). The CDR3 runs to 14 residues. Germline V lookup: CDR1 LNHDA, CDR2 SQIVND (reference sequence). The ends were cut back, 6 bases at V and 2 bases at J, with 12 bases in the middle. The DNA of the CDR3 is TGTGCCAGTAGGATGGGACTTAACACAGATACGCAGTATTTT. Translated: CASRMGLNTDTQYF.

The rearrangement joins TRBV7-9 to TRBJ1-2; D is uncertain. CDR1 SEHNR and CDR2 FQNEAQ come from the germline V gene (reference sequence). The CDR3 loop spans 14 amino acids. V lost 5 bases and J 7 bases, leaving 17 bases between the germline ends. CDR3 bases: TGTGCCAGCAGCCCTCTTTCGGTCCGGGGTGGCTACACCTTC. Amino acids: CASSPLSVRGGYTF.

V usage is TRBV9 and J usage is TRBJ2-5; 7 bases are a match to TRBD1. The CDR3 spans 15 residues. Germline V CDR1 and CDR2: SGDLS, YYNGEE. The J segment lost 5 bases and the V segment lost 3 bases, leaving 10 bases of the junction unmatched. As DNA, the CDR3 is TGTGCCAGCAGCGCCCACGACAGGGCATTGGAGACCCAGTACTTC. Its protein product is CASSAHDRALETQYF.

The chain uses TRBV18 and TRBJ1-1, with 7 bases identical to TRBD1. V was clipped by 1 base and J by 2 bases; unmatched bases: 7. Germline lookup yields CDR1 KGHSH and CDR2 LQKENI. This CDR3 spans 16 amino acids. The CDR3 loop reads CASSPRAGGPNTEAFF. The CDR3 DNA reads TGTGCCAGCTCACCACGGGCAGGGGGTCCCAACACTGAAGCTTTCTTT. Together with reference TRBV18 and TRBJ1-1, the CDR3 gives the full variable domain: NAGVMQNPRHLVRRRGQEARLRCSPMKGHSHVYWYRQLPEEGLKFMVYLQKENIIDESGMPKERFSAEFPKEGPSILRIQQVVRGDSAAYFCASSPRAGGPNTEAFFGQGTRLTVV.

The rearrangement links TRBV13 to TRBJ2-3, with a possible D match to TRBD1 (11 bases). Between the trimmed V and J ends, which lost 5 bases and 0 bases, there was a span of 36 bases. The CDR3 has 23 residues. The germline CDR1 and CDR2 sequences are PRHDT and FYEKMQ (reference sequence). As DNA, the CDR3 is TGTGCCAGCAGCGGGGGGACAGGGGGAAGTTTTCTAGCGGGAGAGGACAGCACAGATACGCAGTATTTT. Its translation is CASSGGTGGSFLAGEDSTDTQYF.

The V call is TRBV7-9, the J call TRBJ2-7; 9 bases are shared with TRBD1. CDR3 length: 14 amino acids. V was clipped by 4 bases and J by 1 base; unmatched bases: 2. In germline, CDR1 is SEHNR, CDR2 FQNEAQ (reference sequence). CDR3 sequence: CASSSQGASYEQYF. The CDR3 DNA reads TGTGCCAGCAGCTCACAGGGGGCGTCCTACGAGCAGTACTTC.

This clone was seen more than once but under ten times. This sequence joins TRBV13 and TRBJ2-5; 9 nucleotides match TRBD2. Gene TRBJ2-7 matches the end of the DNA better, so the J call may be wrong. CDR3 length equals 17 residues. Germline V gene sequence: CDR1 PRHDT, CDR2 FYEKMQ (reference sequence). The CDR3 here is CASSLGRWAGGGYEQYF. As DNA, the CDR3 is TGTGCCAGCAGCTTAGGCCGTTGGGCGGGGGGGGGCTACGAGCAGTACTTC.

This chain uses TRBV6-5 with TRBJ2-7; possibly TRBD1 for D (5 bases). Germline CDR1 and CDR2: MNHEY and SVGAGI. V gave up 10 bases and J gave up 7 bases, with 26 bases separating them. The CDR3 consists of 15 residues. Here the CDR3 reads CATGPVGRESGEQYF. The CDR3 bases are TGTGCCACGGGCCCCGTAGGCAGGGAAAGTGGGGAGCAGTACTTC.

The CDR3 is CASSTGLAGDTDTQYF. The CDR3 nucleotides are TGTGCCAGTAGTACGGGACTAGCGGGAGACACAGATACGCAGTATTTT. This chain uses TRBV19 with TRBJ2-3; TRBD2 matches at 14 bases. V was clipped by 4 bases and J by 2 bases; unmatched bases: 2. The CDR3 spans 16 residues. Germline lookup yields CDR1 LNHDA and CDR2 SQIVND (reference sequence).

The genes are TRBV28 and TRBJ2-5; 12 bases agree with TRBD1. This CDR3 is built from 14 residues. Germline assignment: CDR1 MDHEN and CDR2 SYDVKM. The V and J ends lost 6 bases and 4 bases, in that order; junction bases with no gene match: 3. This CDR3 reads CASRGTGGRETQYF. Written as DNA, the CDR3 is TGTGCCAGCAGGGGGACAGGGGGCAGAGAGACCCAGTACTTC.

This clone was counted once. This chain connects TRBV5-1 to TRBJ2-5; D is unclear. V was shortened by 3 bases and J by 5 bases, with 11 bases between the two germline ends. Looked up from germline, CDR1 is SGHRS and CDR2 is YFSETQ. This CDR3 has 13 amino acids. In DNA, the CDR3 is TGCGCCAGCAGCTGGAATCGAGGCGAGACCCAGTACTTC. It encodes CASSWNRGETQYF.

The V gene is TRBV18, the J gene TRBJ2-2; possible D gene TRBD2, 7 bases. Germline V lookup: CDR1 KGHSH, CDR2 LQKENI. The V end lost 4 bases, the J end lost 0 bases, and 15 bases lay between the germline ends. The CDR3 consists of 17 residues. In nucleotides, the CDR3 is TGTGCCAGCTCACAATCTGACGGGGGGCCGAACACCGGGGAGCTGTTTTTT. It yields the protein CASSQSDGGPNTGELFF. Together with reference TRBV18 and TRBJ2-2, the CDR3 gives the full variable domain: NAGVMQNPRHLVRRRGQEARLRCSPMKGHSHVYWYRQLPEEGLKFMVYLQKENIIDESGMPKERFSAEFPKEGPSILRIQQVVRGDSAAYFCASSQSDGGPNTGELFFGEGSRLTVL.

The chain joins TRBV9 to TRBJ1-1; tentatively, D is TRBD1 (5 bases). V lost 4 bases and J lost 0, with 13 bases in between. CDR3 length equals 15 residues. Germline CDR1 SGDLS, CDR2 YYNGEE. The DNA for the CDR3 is TGTGCCAGCAGCCCAAGGGGTTCGGTGAACACTGAAGCTTTCTTT. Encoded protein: CASSPRGSVNTEAFF.

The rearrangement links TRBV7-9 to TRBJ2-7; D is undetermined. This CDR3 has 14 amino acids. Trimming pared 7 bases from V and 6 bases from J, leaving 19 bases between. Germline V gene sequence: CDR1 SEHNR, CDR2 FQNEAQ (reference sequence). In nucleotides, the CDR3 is TGTGCCAGCACCCCTTACACCGGGTGGTCCGAGCAGTACTTC. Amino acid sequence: CASTPYTGWSEQYF.

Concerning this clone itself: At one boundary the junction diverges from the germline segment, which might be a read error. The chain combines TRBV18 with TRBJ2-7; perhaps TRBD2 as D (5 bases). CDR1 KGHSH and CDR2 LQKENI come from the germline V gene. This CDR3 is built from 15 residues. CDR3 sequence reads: CASPPNTRSRYEQYF. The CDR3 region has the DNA TGTGCCAGCCCACCAAATACTAGGAGTCGCTACGAGCAGTACTTC.

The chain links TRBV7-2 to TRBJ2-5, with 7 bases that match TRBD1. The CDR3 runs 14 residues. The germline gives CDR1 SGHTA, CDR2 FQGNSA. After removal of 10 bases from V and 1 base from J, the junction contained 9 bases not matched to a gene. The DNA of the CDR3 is TGTGCCACCAAGTCAGGGGGAACCCAAGAGACCCAGTACTTC. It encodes CATKSGGTQETQYF.